This T cell receptor beta chain was recovered during a study of T cell changes during pregnancy in multiple sclerosis. V shed 1 base, J shed 2 bases, and the junction held 6 bases outside the gene matches. Germline V gene sequence: CDR1 SGHVS, CDR2 FNYEAQ. The CDR3 length is 17 residues. This table comes from immunoSEQ multiplex PCR, and its TCRdb copy is limited to in-frame clones, with some not included. The sample includes approximately 21,000 clones, around 89% seen only once; the top ten take around 7%. The sample was CD8+ T cells from peripheral blood mononuclear cells, taken in the first trimester of pregnancy. This sequence joins TRBV7-6 and TRBJ2-1; 9 bases match TRBD2. This sequence was found in a female donor with multiple sclerosis, enrolled in a pregnancy study. CDR3 in amino acids: CASSLEASGTAYNEQFF. For the CDR3, the DNA is TGTGCCAGCAGCTTAGAGGCTAGCGGGACCGCCTACAATGAGCAGTTCTTC.